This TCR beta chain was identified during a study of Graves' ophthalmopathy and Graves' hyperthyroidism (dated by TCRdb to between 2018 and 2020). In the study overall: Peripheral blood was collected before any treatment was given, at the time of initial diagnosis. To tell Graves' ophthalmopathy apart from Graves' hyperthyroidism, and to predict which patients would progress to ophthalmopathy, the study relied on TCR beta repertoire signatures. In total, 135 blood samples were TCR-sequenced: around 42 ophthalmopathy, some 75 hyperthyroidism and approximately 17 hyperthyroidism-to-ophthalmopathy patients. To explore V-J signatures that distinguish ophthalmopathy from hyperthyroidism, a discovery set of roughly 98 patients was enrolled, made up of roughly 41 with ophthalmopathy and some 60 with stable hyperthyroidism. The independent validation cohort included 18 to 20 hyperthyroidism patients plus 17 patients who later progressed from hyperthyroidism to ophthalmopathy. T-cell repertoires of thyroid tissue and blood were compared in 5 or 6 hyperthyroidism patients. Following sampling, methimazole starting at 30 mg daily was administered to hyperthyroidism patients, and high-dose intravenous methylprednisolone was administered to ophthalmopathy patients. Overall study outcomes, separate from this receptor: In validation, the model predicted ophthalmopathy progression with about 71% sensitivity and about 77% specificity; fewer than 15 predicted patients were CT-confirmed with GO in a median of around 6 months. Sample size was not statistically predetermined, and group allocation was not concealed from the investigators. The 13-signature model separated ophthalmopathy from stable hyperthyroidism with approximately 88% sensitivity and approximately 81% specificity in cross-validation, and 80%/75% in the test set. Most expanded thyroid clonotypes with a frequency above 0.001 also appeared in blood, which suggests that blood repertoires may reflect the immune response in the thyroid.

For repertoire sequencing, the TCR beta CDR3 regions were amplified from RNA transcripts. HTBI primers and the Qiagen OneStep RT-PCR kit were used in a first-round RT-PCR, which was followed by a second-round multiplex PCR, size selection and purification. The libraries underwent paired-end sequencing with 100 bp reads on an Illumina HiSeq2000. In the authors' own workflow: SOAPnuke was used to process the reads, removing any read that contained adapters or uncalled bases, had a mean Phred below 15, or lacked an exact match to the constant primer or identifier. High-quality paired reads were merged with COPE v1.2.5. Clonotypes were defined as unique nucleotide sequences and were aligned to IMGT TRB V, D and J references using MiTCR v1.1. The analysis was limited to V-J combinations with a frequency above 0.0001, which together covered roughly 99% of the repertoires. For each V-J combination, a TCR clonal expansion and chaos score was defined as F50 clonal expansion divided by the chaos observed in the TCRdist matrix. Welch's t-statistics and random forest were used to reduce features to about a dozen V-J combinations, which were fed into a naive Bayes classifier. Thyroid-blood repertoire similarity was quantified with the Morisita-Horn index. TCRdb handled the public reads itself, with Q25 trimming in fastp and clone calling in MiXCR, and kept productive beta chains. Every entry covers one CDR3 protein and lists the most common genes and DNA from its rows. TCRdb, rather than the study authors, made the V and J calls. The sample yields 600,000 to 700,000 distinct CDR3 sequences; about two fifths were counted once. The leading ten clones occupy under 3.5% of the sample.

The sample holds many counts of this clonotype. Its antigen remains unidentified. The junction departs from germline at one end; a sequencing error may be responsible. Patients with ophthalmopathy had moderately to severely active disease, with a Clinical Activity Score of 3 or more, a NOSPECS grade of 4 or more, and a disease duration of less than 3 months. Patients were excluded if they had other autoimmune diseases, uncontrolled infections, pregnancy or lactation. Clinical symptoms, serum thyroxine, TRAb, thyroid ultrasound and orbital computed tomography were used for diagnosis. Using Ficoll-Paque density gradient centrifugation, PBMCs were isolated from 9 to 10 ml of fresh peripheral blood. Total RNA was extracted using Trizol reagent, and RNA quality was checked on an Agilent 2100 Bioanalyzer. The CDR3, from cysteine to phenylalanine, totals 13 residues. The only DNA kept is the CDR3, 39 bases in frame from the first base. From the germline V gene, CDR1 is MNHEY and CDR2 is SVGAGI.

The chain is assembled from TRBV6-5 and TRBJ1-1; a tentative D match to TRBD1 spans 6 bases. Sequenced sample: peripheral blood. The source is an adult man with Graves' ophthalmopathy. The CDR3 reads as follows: CASSRQGNPEAFF. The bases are TGTGCCAGCAGTCGGCAGGGGAACCCTGAAGCTTTCTTT.